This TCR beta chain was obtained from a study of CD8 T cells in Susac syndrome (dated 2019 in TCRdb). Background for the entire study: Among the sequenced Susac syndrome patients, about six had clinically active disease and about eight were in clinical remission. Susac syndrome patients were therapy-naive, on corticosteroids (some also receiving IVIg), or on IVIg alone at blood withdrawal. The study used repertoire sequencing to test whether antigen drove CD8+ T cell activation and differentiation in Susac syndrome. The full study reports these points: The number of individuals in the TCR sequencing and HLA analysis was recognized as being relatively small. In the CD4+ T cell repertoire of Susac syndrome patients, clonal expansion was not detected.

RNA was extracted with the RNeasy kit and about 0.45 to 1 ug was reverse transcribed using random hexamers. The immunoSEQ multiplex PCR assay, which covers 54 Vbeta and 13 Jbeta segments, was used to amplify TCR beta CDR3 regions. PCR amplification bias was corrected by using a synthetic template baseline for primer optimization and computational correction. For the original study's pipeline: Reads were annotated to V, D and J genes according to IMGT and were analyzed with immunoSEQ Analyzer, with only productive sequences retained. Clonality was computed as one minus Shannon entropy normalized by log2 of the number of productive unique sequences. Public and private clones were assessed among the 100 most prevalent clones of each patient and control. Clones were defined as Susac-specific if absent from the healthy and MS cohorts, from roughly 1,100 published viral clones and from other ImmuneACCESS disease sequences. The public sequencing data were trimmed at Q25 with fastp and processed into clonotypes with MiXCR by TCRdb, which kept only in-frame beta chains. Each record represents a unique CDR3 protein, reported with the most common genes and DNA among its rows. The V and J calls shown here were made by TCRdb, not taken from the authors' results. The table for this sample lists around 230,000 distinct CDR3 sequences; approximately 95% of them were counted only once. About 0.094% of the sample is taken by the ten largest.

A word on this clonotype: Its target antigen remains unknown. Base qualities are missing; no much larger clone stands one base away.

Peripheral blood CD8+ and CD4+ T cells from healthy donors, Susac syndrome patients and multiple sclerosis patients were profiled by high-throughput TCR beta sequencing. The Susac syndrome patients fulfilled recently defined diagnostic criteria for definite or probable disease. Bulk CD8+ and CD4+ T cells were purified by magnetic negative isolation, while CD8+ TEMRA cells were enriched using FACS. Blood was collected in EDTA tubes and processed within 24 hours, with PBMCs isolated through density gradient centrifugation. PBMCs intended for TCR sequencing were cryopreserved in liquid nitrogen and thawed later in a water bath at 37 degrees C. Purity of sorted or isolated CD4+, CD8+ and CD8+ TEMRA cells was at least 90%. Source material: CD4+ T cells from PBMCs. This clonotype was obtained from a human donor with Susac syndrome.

The CDR3 is CSVDGYYGYTF. The nucleotides are TGCAGCGTTGACGGGTACTATGGCTACACCTTC. The chain is made from TRBV29-1 and TRBJ1-2, with no confidently assigned D gene. V lost 3 bases and J lost 3 bases; the stretch between them is 5 bases long. Measured from the cysteine to the phenylalanine, the CDR3 is 11 residues long. The only DNA kept is the CDR3, 33 bases in frame from the first base. Via the germline V gene, CDR1 is SQVTM and CDR2 ANQGSEA.